This T cell receptor beta chain is drawn from a study of CD8 T cells in ankylosing spondylitis. General study results and limits: What appeared characteristic of ankylosing spondylitis blood was a TCR beta motif of several highly homologous variants.

Construction of TCR beta libraries was performed using quantitative 5'-RACE with molecular barcodes. TCRdb reprocessed the 5' RACE reads via MiXCR and lists one record per CDR3 protein. The sample has 200,000 to 300,000 distinct CDR3 sequences; less than 10% are singletons. The table lists this clonotype with many counts. Antigen: not known. Germline-derived CDR1 and CDR2 are DFQATT and SNEGSKA (reference sequence). V was clipped by 4 bases and J by 2 bases; unmatched bases: 7. The CDR3 covers 15 residues. The sample consisted of blood, either unsorted or a sorted T cell fraction (not recorded which). The chain couples TRBV20-1 to TRBJ2-5; 10 bases line up with TRBD2. This TCR was sampled from a male donor with ankylosing spondylitis or in good health (not recorded which). CDR3 amino acids: CSATPGLAVQETQYF. As DNA, the CDR3 is TGCAGTGCTACCCCCGGACTAGCGGTGCAAGAGACCCAGTACTTC.